A selection of T cell receptor beta chains follows, all from one sample in a study of beta chain features in type 1 diabetes. Using immunoSEQ multiplex PCR, the repertoire was profiled, and TCRdb retains in-frame clones only, with some absent. The table records about 160,000 clones, approximately 8.4% of them present only once. The material sequenced was central memory CD4+ T cells from blood. Every receptor here comes from a woman aged 18-29 years in good health. CDR3s include the opening cysteine and the closing phenylalanine or tryptophan. D genes are given only for firm matches. The size of a clone is reported for some rows only, either as once, few or many, or as a class for expanded clones.

CDR3 protein: CASSLRRERGSTDTQYF
CDR3 DNA: TGTGCCAGCAGCCTCCGGCGGGAGCGGGGAAGCACAGATACGCAGTATTTT
J gene: TRBJ2-3
clone size: -
V gene: TRBV9
D gene: TRBD2
CDR3 length: 17

CDR3 protein: CASSLSGGAYEQYF
CDR3 DNA: TGTGCCAGCAGTCTTAGCGGGGGGGCCTACGAGCAGTACTTC
J gene: TRBJ2-7
clone size: few
V gene: TRBV7-2
D gene: TRBD2
CDR3 length: 14

CDR3 protein: CASKRRTEAFF
CDR3 DNA: TGTGCCAGCAAGAGGAGGACTGAAGCTTTCTTT
J gene: TRBJ1-1
clone size: few
V gene: TRBV2
D gene: -
CDR3 length: 11

CDR3 protein: CASSWRRGTSTNEKLFF
CDR3 DNA: TGTGCCAGCAGCTGGAGGAGGGGTACTTCAACTAATGAAAAACTGTTTTTT
J gene: TRBJ1-4
clone size: few
V gene: TRBV5-4
D gene: -
CDR3 length: 17

CDR3 protein: CASRARQISTGELFF
CDR3 DNA: TGTGCCAGCAGGGCGCGGCAGATTTCCACCGGGGAGCTGTTTTTT
J gene: TRBJ2-2
clone size: few
V gene: TRBV6-5
D gene: -
CDR3 length: 15

CDR3 protein: CASSDSGQGGQYF
CDR3 DNA: TGTGCCAGCTCAGATTCGGGACAGGGCGGGCAGTACTTC
J gene: TRBJ2-7
clone size: -
V gene: TRBV18
D gene: TRBD1
CDR3 length: 13

CDR3 protein: CASSLGPYEQPQHF
CDR3 DNA: TGTGCCAGCAGCTTAGGTCCCTATGAACAGCCCCAGCATTTT
J gene: TRBJ1-5
clone size: -
V gene: TRBV7-9
D gene: -
CDR3 length: 14

CDR3 protein: CASSPGQGARAEAFF
CDR3 DNA: TGTGCCAGCTCACCAGGGCAGGGGGCGAGGGCTGAAGCTTTCTTT
J gene: TRBJ1-1
clone size: few
V gene: TRBV18
D gene: TRBD1
CDR3 length: 15

CDR3 protein: CASSRGRPYNEQFF
CDR3 DNA: TGTGCCAGCAGCCGCGGGAGGCCCTACAATGAGCAGTTCTTC
J gene: TRBJ2-1
clone size: -
V gene: TRBV13
D gene: TRBD2
CDR3 length: 14

CDR3 protein: CASSSPGQGAPDTQYF
CDR3 DNA: TGTGCCAGCAGTTCTCCGGGACAGGGGGCCCCAGATACGCAGTATTTT
J gene: TRBJ2-3
clone size: few
V gene: TRBV28
D gene: TRBD1
CDR3 length: 16

CDR3 protein: CASSLGGGRASDTQYF
CDR3 DNA: TGTGCCAGCAGCTTGGGGGGCGGGAGGGCCTCGGATACGCAGTATTTT
J gene: TRBJ2-3
clone size: few
V gene: TRBV5-4
D gene: TRBD2
CDR3 length: 16

CDR3 protein: CASSLRPTDYEQYF
CDR3 DNA: TGTGCCAGCAGCTTGCGGCCAACCGACTACGAGCAGTACTTC
J gene: TRBJ2-7
clone size: -
V gene: TRBV7-9
D gene: -
CDR3 length: 14

CDR3 protein: CASSPGPGTSGRYSYNEQFF
CDR3 DNA: TGTGCCAGCTCACCGGGCCCCGGGACTAGCGGAAGGTACTCCTACAATGAGCAGTTCTTC
J gene: TRBJ2-1
clone size: -
V gene: TRBV18
D gene: TRBD2
CDR3 length: 20

CDR3 protein: CASSLTSGRLNEQFF
CDR3 DNA: TGTGCCAGCAGCTTGACTAGCGGGAGGCTCAATGAGCAGTTCTTC
J gene: TRBJ2-1
clone size: few
V gene: TRBV7-9
D gene: TRBD2
CDR3 length: 15